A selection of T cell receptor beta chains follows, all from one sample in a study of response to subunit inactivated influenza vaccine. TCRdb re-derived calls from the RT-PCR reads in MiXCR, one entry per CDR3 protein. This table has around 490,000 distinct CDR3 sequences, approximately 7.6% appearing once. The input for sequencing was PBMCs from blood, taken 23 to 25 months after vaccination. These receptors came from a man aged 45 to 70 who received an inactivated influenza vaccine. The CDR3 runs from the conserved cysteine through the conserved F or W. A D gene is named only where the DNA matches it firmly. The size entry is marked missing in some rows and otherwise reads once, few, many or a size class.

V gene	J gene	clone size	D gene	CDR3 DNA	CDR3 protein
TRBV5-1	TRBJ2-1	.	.	TGCGCCAGCAGTCGGGCAGGGGATATAGGTCAGGACAATGAGCAGTTCTTC	CASSRAGDIGQDNEQFF
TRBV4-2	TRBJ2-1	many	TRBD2	TGTGCCAGCAGACCTCGTCACCTACTAGCGGGGGACCGCTACTCCTACAATGAGCAGTTCTTC	CASRPRHLLAGDRYSYNEQFF
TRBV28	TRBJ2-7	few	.	TGTGCCAGCAGAGTTCAAATCTCGGCGTCCTACGAGCAGTACTTC	CASRVQISASYEQYF
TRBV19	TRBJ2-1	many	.	TGTGCCAGTAGCGCCTCCCGCAATGAGCAGTTCTTC	CASSASRNEQFF
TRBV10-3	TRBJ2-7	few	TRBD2	TGTGCCATCAGTCAGACTAGCGGGGGACCACAGTACTTC	CAISQTSGGPQYF
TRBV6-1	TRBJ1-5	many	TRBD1	TGTGCCAGCAGTCCAGACAGGGGACGGCAGCCCCAGCATTTT	CASSPDRGRQPQHF
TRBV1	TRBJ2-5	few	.	TGCACCAGCAGCCAGAAAGTATGGGGCCTCCAAGAGACCCAGTACTTC	CTSSQKVWGLQETQYF
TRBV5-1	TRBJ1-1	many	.	TGCGCCAGCAGCTCGGGCCCCAGGGGAGCCGCTGAAGCTTTCTTT	CASSSGPRGAAEAFF
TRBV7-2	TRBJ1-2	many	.	TGTGCCAGCAGCTACGGACGCCGGGATGGCTACACCTTC	CASSYGRRDGYTF
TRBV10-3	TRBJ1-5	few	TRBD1	TGTGCCACCCGAACAGGGGTGGATGAGCCCCAGCATTTT	CATRTGVDEPQHF
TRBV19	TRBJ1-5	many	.	TGTGCCAGTAGTGACCTGGGTCAGCCCCAGCATTTT	CASSDLGQPQHF
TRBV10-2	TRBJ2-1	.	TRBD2	TGCGCCAGCAGTGGTTTGGCTAGCGGGGGGGCTAGGTTTGAGCAGTTCTTC	CASSGLASGGARFEQFF
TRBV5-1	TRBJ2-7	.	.	TGCGCCAGCACGGCCCAAGGGATAGGCGAGCAGTACTTC	CASTAQGIGEQYF
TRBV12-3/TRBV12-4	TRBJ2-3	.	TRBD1	TGTGCCAGCAGTTCCACAGGGGGCCCCGGGGCAGATACGCAGTATTTT	CASSSTGGPGADTQYF
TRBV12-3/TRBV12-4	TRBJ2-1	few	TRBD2	TGTGCCAGCAGTCCCACGGGGGGGCACAATGAGCAGTTCTTC	CASSPTGGHNEQFF
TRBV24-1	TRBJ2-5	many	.	TGTGCCACCAGAAGCGGGGAGACCCAGTACTTC	CATRSGETQYF
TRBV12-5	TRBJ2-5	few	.	TGTGCTAGTGGTATTGAAGAGACCCAGTACTTC	CASGIEETQYF
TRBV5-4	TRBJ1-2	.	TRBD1	TGTGCCAGCACCGGGACAGGGGTTTATGGCTACACCTTC	CASTGTGVYGYTF
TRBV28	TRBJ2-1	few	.	TGTGCCAGCAGTCCTTCAGCAGGACGAGGTGAGCAGTTCTTC	CASSPSAGRGEQFF
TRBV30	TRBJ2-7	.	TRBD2	TGTGCCTGGAGTGTACAATGGACTAGCGGGGGTTTGTACGAGCAGTACTTC	CAWSVQWTSGGLYEQYF
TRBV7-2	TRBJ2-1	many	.	TGTGCCAGCAGCTCCGTCGGATCAAACAATGAGCAGTTCTTC	CASSSVGSNNEQFF
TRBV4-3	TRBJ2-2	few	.	TGCGCCAGCAGCCAAGGGGGGTTTGGGAGCGGGGAGCTGTTTTTT	CASSQGGFGSGELFF
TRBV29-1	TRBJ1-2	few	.	TGCAGCGTCTCAAGCGGGTCAGGGTTTAGCTATGGCTACACCTTC	CSVSSGSGFSYGYTF
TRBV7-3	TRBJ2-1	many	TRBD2	TGTGCCAGCAGCTTAAGCGGAACTAGCGGGACCAATGAGCAGTTCTTC	CASSLSGTSGTNEQFF
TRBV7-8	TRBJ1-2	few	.	TGTGCCAGCAGTACGGACGGCGGGACCCCTGGCTACACCTTC	CASSTDGGTPGYTF
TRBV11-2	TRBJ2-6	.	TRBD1	TGTGCCAGCAGCTTGATCGTAGGACAGGGGTATTCTCCGGGGGCCAACGTCCTGACTTTC	CASSLIVGQGYSPGANVLTF
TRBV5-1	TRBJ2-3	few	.	TGCGCCAGCAGCCCACACAGGGCTAGCACAGATACGCAGTATTTT	CASSPHRASTDTQYF
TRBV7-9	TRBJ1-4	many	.	TGTGCCAGCAGCTTAGTTGGTGGTCGTGCGGGAGAAAAACTGTTTTTT	CASSLVGGRAGEKLFF
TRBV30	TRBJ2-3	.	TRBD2	TGTGCCTGGAGTCCCGGACTAGCGGGCAGGGGAGATACGCAGTATTTT	CAWSPGLAGRGDTQYF